This T cell receptor beta chain emerged from a study of blood T cell repertoires in COVID-19. Study processing details: The authors estimated nucleated cell counts from reference gene primer amplification. Measured with immunoSEQ multiplex PCR; TCRdb has only the in-frame clones, and not every one. The V and J calls and the clone size are those of that table, but D and trimming were determined from the DNA. The sample records approximately 220,000 clones, more than 65% being singletons. The CDR3 covers 19 residues. Trimming took 3 bases from V and 1 from J; bases not matched to a gene: 17. Germline V CDR1 and CDR2: KGHSH, LQKENI.

The genes are TRBV18 and TRBJ1-2; 7 bases match TRBD1. The source of this sequence is a woman aged 60-75 years with acute or convalescent COVID-19. The sample consisted of peripheral blood. CDR3 DNA: TGTGCCAGCTCACCTGATGCCCGGGACAGTACACCCCTTAACTATGGCTACACCTTC. It is translated as CASSPDARDSTPLNYGYTF.